The table lists the clone carrying this T cell receptor beta chain with a few counts. The antigen remains unidentified. The data were taken from a study of cytomegalovirus exposure and HLA in healthy donors. The study ran its PCR with 60 Vbeta and 13 Jbeta primers. Sequenced by immunoSEQ multiplex PCR; TCRdb stores in-frame clones only, minus some. There are fewer than 80,000 clones in the sample; about 78% occur only once, and about 3.3% lies in the top ten. Whole-study results and caveats: Later analysis revealed greater clonal expansion in HLA-associated TCR beta chains than in equally common others.

The sample was PBMCs. The sequence derives from a man younger than 35 in good health and CMV-seronegative.

The DNA of the CDR3 is TGTGCCAGCAGTCAGACAGGGCTCATGAACACTGAAGCTTTCTTT. Translating gives CASSQTGLMNTEAFF. V is TRBV6-6 and J is TRBJ1-1; 7 bases match TRBD1. CDR1 MNHNY and CDR2 SVGAGI come from the germline V gene (reference sequence). V shed 5 bases, J shed 0 bases, and the junction held 6 bases outside the gene matches. The CDR3 spans 15 residues.